Shown below are 9 T cell receptor beta chains from a single sample sequenced in a study of blood T cell repertoires in COVID-19. The data were produced by immunoSEQ multiplex PCR, yet TCRdb's version contains in-frame clones alone and is incomplete. The table shows about 260,000 clones, with about nine tenths occurring only once. The material sequenced was peripheral blood. The receptor source for this set is a person aged 18 to 35 with COVID-19, enrolled during active disease.

This sequence joins TRBV6-5 and TRBJ2-1; D gene uncertain. Germline CDR1 is MNHEY and CDR2 is SVGAGI. The CDR3 sequence is 16 residues long. Trimming stripped 0 bases from V and 8 bases from J, with 17 bases between. CDR3 nucleotides: TGTGCCAGCAGTTACTCGTCGACCCTGAGGTCCCATGAGCAGTTCTTC. Its protein is CASSYSSTLRSHEQFF.

The DNA of the CDR3 is TGTGCCAGCAGCAAAAGGGGGGACTCGGGAGGTGATACGCAGTATTTT. Protein: CASSKRGDSGGDTQYF. This chain joins TRBV21-1 and TRBJ2-3; the table calls TRBD2, which could not be checked here. TRBV21-1 represents a pseudogene. The CDR3 is 16 residues long.

In its sample, this clone was seen once. V usage is TRBV4-3 and J usage is TRBJ2-1; 8 nucleotides agree with TRBD2. Germline-derived CDR1 and CDR2 are LGHNA and YSLEER. The length of the CDR3 is 15 residues. V dropped 8 bases and J dropped 2; count of bases not matched to a gene: 8. The DNA for the CDR3 is TGCGCCAGCGGAACCGGGACTAGGACCTACAATGAGCAGTTCTTC. Translating gives CASGTGTRTYNEQFF.

The V and J genes are TRBV28 and TRBJ1-4; possible D gene TRBD1, 5 bases. In germline, CDR1 is MDHEN, CDR2 SYDVKM. Deletions cut 6 bases from V and 0 bases from J, with 11 bases between. The CDR3 contains 15 residues. The CDR3: CASSLPRATNEKLFF. As DNA, the CDR3 is TGTGCCAGCAGCCTTCCCAGGGCAACTAATGAAAAACTGTTTTTT.

This clone was detected once. This chain uses TRBV12-2 with TRBJ1-3; the table gives TRBD1 as D, unverified against the DNA. TRBV12-2 counts as a pseudogene. The CDR3 loop spans 16 amino acids. In nucleotides, the CDR3 is TGTGCAAGTCGCCGTCGACAGGGACTCTCTGGAAACACCATATATTTT. Protein product: CASRRRQGLSGNTIYF.

The CDR3 sequence is CAVLRDRYQETQYF. In nucleotides, the CDR3 is TGTGCCGTCCTTCGGGACAGGTACCAAGAGACCCAGTACTTC. V is TRBV2 and J is TRBJ2-5; 8 positions match TRBD1. Germline assignment: CDR1 SNHLY and CDR2 FYNNEI. Trimming at V came to 11 bases and at J to 0 bases, leaving 8 bases not matched to a gene. This CDR3 region has 14 residues. Full variable domain (rest looked up from reference TRBV2 and TRBJ2-5): EPEVTQTPSHQVTQMGQEVILRCVPISNHLYFYWYRQILGQKVEFLVSFYNNEISEKSEIFDDQFSVERPDGSNFTLKIRSTKLEDSAMYFCAVLRDRYQETQYFGPGTRLLVL.

This clone has just one count. V usage is TRBV30 and J usage is TRBJ2-7; D is perhaps TRBD2 (7 bases). V was cut by 7 bases and J by 3 bases, with 19 bases left in between. Germline V gene sequence: CDR1 GTSNPN, CDR2 SVGIG (reference sequence). CDR3 length: 14 residues. The CDR3 loop is CALSGGRAVYEQYF. In nucleotides, the CDR3 is TGTGCCTTATCGGGGGGCAGGGCCGTCTACGAGCAGTACTTC. The variable domain in full, with the rest retrieved from reference TRBV30 and TRBJ2-7, is SQTIHQWPATLVQPVGSPLSLECTVEGTSNPNLYWYRQAAGRGLQLLFYSVGIGQISSEVPQNLSASRPQDRQFILSSKKLLLSDSGFYLCALSGGRAVYEQYFGPGTRLTVT.

V usage is TRBV29-1 and J usage is TRBJ1-2; D uncertain. Germline CDR1 reads SQVTM; CDR2 reads ANQGSEA. Between the trimmed V and J ends, which lost 7 bases and 4 bases, there was a span of 10 bases. This CDR3 is built from 11 residues. This CDR3 is CSATVPYGYTF. The DNA for the CDR3 is TGCAGCGCCACAGTCCCCTATGGCTACACCTTC.

This chain joins TRBV5-5 and TRBJ1-1; no clear D gene. Trimming left V 0 bases short and J 4 bases short, with 7 bases between. Germline CDR1 and CDR2: SGHKS and YYEKEE (reference sequence). This CDR3 comprises 13 residues. Here the CDR3 DNA reads TGTGCCAGCAGCTTGGTGCCTAGCACTGAAGCTTTCTTT. It translates to CASSLVPSTEAFF.